This T cell receptor beta chain was sequenced during a study of cytomegalovirus exposure and HLA in healthy donors. Background on the study: Membership in the Caucasian-associated ancestry cluster was found for around four fifths of around 380 genotyped donors.

Study-level points and caveats: Despite most TCR sequences being rare, some public TCRs occurred in many donors. In vitro work confirmed that a few CMV-associated chains recognize CMV antigens.

As concerns this clone: Its antigen is undetermined.

Primers included in the PCR were 60 Vbeta and 13 Jbeta primers. In the source study's methods: Approximately 10 million shared chains were among around 80 million unique TCR beta chains counted in a later analysis. Assay used: immunoSEQ multiplex PCR; TCRdb lists only in-frame clones, some missing. V, J and clone size reflect that table, while D and trimming were determined from the DNA. Of about 160,000 clones in the sample, about four fifths were seen once. The length of the CDR3 is 15 residues. V shed 4 bases and J shed 3 bases, with 16 bases lying between them. Germline values: CDR1 MDHEN, CDR2 SYDVKM.

This chain joins TRBV28 and TRBJ2-7; weak D call: TRBD2 (6 bases). Sequences were obtained from PBMCs. The source of this sequence is a man in his fifties in good health and CMV-seropositive. The CDR3 loop is CASSSPARGVYEQYF. Written as DNA, the CDR3 is TGTGCCAGCAGTTCGCCGGCGCGGGGAGTCTACGAGCAGTACTTC.